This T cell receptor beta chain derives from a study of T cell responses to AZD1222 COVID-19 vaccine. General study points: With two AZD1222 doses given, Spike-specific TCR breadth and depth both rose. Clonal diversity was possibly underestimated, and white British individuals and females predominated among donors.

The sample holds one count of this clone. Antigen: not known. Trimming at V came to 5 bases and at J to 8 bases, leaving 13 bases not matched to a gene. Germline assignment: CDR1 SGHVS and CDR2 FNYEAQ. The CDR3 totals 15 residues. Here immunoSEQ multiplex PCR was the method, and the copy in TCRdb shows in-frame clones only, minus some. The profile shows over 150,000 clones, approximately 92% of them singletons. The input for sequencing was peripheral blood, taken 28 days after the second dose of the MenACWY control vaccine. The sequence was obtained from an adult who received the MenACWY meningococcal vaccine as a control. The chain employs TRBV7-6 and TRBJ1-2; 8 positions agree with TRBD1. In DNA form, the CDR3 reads TGTGCCAGCAGCGCCCAGGGGGGGGACAGGTTCGGCTACACCTTC. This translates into CASSAQGGDRFGYTF.